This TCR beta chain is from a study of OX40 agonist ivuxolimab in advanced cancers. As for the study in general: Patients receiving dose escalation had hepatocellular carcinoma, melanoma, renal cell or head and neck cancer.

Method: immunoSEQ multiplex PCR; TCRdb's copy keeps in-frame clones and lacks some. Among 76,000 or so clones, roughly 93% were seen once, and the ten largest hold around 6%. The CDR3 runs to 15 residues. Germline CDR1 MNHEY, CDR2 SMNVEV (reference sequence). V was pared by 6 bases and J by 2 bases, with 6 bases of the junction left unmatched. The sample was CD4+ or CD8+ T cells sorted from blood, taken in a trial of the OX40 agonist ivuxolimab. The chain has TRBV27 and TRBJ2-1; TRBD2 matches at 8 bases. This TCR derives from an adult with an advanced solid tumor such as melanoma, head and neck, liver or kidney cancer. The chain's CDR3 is CASRAGREAYNEQFF. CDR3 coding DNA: TGTGCCAGCAGAGCTGGGCGGGAGGCCTACAATGAGCAGTTCTTC.